The entry that follows covers one T cell receptor beta chain sequence. The clone's antigen remains unknown. No qualities accompany the bases; no much larger clone lies one base away. Explained via the paper, the time point label denotes: baseline before first vaccination. Vaccinee samples came from UK trials COV001 and COV002, including a single-blind randomized controlled phase 2/3 trial of AZD1222 (ChAdOx1 nCoV-19) in healthy adults. Trial participant PBMC samples were collected at day 0 and day 28 after the second dose for TCRbeta chain sequencing. The data were taken from a study of T cell responses to AZD1222 COVID-19 vaccine listed by TCRdb under 2021. Notes on the research overall: Because spike-specific TCR depth and breadth did not differ between the two schedules, AZD1222 recipients who got a second dose at roughly 4 weeks were pooled with those who got a second dose at roughly 12 weeks. Trial participants were enrolled into age subgroups of 18-55, 56-69 and 70-plus years, which contained around 140, 26 and 57 TCR-sequenced participants, respectively. TCR sequencing was performed for approximately 240 trial participants, of whom about 200 were given two doses of AZD1222 and some 26 were given two doses of MenACWY control vaccine.

General study outcomes and caveats: Reportedly, close to half of the unique spike-specific TCRs recognized epitopes lying outside the regions that are mutated in the B.1.351 and B.1.1.7 variants. Participants were mostly white British and included more females than males, and it was suggested by the authors that clonal diversity may have been underestimated. A significant rise in spike-specific TCR breadth and depth was observed after two AZD1222 doses relative to day 0 and relative to MenACWY recipients. Because no day 14 peak-response samples were available, the repertoires could be characterized only after the peak T cell response. The 56-69-year group was small, and its depth increase did not reach significance, likely because of low power. Conclusions about previously exposed vaccinees are limited, since just 6 or 7 AZD1222 recipients were seropositive for SARS-CoV-2 at baseline. CD4 TCRs associated with the vaccine covered the entire spike protein, and the dominant responses were in regions 160-218 and 743-854.

The germline V gene yields KGHSH for CDR1 and LQKENI for CDR2. The CDR3 measures 18 amino acids from cysteine to phenylalanine. Only the CDR3 DNA stays, 54 bases, in frame from base 1. Trimming takes 3 bases off V and 0 bases off J; junction bases not matched to a gene: 8. The CDR3 regions of human TCRbeta chains were analyzed by immunosequencing. As for the authors' bioinformatics: TCRs in the repertoires were matched against a reference library of SARS-CoV-2-specific TCRs that had been generated with the MIRA antigen-specificity platform. Breadth was defined as the fraction of unique TCRs that were SARS-CoV-2-associated, and depth was defined as the fraction of total T cells that were SARS-CoV-2-associated. Each spike-specific TCR was assigned to its reactive spike region and to a CD4 or CD8 class using the MIRA data. Log10-transformed breadth and depth values were compared by one-way ANOVA with Sidak's multiple comparisons tests. TCRdb obtained this table from immuneACCESS and retained in-frame rearrangements with V and J assigned. These tables miss some clones; where compared with another copy, unresolved V genes account for less than half of the shortfall, and the remainder is unexplained. V, J and clone size were drawn from that table, and D and trimming were deduced from the DNA. The sample includes 65,000 or so clones, with about four fifths observed a single time. Jointly, the top ten make up 9.8% of the sample.

The source is an adult in good health. The chain is made from TRBV18 and TRBJ2-6, and TRBD1 aligns with 7 junction nucleotides. The sample consisted of peripheral blood, taken on day 0 of AZD1222 vaccination. DNA sequence: TGTGCCAGCTCACCGGGGGACAGTCTCTACTCTGGGGCCAACGTCCTGACTTTC. This gives the protein CASSPGDSLYSGANVLTF. The full variable domain, completed from the reference TRBV18 and TRBJ2-6 proteins outside the CDR3, reads NAGVMQNPRHLVRRRGQEARLRCSPMKGHSHVYWYRQLPEEGLKFMVYLQKENIIDESGMPKERFSAEFPKEGPSILRIQQVVRGDSAAYFCASSPGDSLYSGANVLTFGAGSRLTVL.